This T cell receptor (beta chain) was profiled in a study of cytomegalovirus exposure and HLA in healthy donors (dated by TCRdb to the late 2010s). Study-wide context: An earlier analysis of 587 of the donors reported roughly 270 Gb of sequence data and 120 million or so unique TCR beta sequences from about 179 million T cells. To study patterns of TCR occurrence, a later analysis re-analyzed previously published TCR beta repertoires from around 660 donors and added high-resolution HLA genotyping. About 300 gigabases of sequencing data and 70 million to 85 million unique TCR sequences were included in an early release covering over 600 HLA-typed donors. A later genetic analysis used genome-wide SNP genotypes for about 60% of the roughly 670 donors, treating that subset as a discovery cohort. Class I and class II HLA loci were covered by the typing at four-digit resolution. Among the roughly 370 genotyped donors, under 90% belonged to the genetic ancestry cluster associated with self-reported Caucasian donors. To predict cytomegalovirus infection status, the study brought together high-throughput TCR immunosequencing, statistical association of individual TCRs with disease status, and machine learning. Across some 400 genotyped donors of the cohort, an average of about 240,000 unique TCR beta nucleotide sequences per donor were sequenced, and roughly 20% of those sequences were non-productive. In the later analysis, no new phenotypic data were used to find candidate immune exposures; instead, reliance was placed on TCR beta sequences and their occurrence across donors. Because of strong linkage in the cohort, four to six DR-DQ haplotypes were treated as single units for association and clustering. The number of donors typed differed by locus, with about 620-630 for A, B, C, DRB1 and DQB1, around 520 for DQA1, under 610 for DPA1, and roughly 450 for DPB1. Along with the approximately 700-subject first cohort, a separate validation cohort of over 90 different subjects was used. Alongside the repertoire data, information on donor age, sex, ethnicity and CMV serostatus was compiled. Using immunosequencing, the study profiled T cell repertoires from about 610 subjects and related those repertoires to cytomegalovirus serostatus. The aim of the study was to test whether cataloging public T cell receptors could identify signatures of past pathogen exposure. All discovery cohort repertoires had been generated on a single sequencing platform. To decide whether each TCR beta V gene segment behaved as functional or pseudogenic, an earlier analysis of approximately 620 of the donors relied on high-throughput TCR beta sequencing.

As for this clone: Its antigen is currently not known.

The receptor library was made with the immunoSEQ multiplex PCR assay. For the multiplex PCR, a mixture combining 60 forward primers for TCR Vbeta segments and 13 reverse primers for TCR Jbeta segments was used. Amplification of the CDR3 region of rearranged TCR beta genes was performed with a multiplex PCR assay on genomic DNA. The amplified TCR beta libraries were sequenced on the Illumina HiSeq System as 87-base-pair reads. Regarding the original processing steps: Across the roughly 670 repertoires, a later analysis counted tens of millions of unique TCR beta chains, about 10 million of which were shared by at least two donors. Raw reads were error-corrected and collapsed into unique sequences by a nearest-neighbor algorithm in which closely related sequences were merged to remove PCR and sequencing errors. Alignment of CDR3 sequences to IMGT reference sequences was used to assign V, D and J gene segments. For a sequence to be retained, at least a six-nucleotide match to both a V gene segment and a J gene segment was required. A rearrangement was called productive if the CDR3 had no stop codons and remained in frame with V and J, and every other rearrangement was called non-productive. Following IMGT convention, CDR3 was defined as the stretch from the second conserved V-encoded cysteine to the conserved J-encoded phenylalanine. The earlier analysis of 587 of the donors excluded sequences that lacked an unambiguous match to a single V gene segment. In an earlier analysis of approximately 550 of the donors, V segments were called functional above 56.7% productive rearrangements and were called segregating when the between-donor standard deviation exceeded 5%. A statistical classification framework was built to diagnose cytomegalovirus status from the catalog of TCR beta chain sequences. V and J gene assignment, in a later analysis, came from comparing TCR nucleotide sequences with IMGT/GENE-DB human TR gene sequences. Using the TCRdist pipeline, a later analysis assigned CDR3 sequences along with most-parsimonious VDJ recombination scenarios. In a later analysis, each TCR beta chain was defined by its CDR3 amino acid sequence together with its V-gene family, and reads lacking a unique V-gene family were excluded. In a later analysis, 450 to 600 highly shared, low-generation-probability nucleotide sequences were removed to address suspected cross-contamination and a sequencing artifact. A later analysis calculated a clonal expansion index for each public chain from normalized within-repertoire ranks of inferred template counts. Generation probabilities in a later analysis came from a VDJ recombination model fitted to out-of-frame rearrangements, and those results were checked against IGoR. A later analysis scored TCR-TCR, TCR-HLA and TCR-CMV co-occurrence with hypergeometric tests, applying a repertoire-size bias correction to TCR pairs. To estimate false discovery rates, a later analysis permuted the HLA or CMV assignments 20 times. In a later analysis, co-occurring TCRs were grouped using DBSCAN, with TCRdist sequence similarity added in when clustering inside HLA-allele-positive subsets. Repertoires with fewer than 30,000 or more than 120,000 public chains, plus five repertoires with anomalous nucleotide sharing, were excluded from co-occurrence clustering. Held by TCRdb, this immuneACCESS table contains in-frame sequences only and omits some clones. Under half of the omission traces to an unresolved V gene where checked; the cause of the rest is unknown. D and trimming were read from the DNA, whereas the V and J calls and clone size are those reported in that table. The sample table on file contains about 58,000 clones. The ten largest clonotypes hold around 2.1% of the sample.

The paper as a whole reports these results and caveats: Broadly in line with IMGT annotations, most TCR beta V segments showed up in productive rearrangements about 90% or about 30% of the time in an earlier analysis of approximately 600 of the donors. CMV serostatus was the only immune exposure information available for the cohort. A later analysis associated about 17,000 TCR beta sequences with specific HLA alleles at a false discovery rate of 0.05. Roughly 17 rarely observed V segments, including chromosome 9 orphons, were excluded from the earlier analysis of 550 to 700 of the donors because counts were too low. Compared with equally common non-associated chains, HLA-associated TCR beta chains in a later analysis were more clonally expanded and had lower generation probabilities. This cohort had only TCR beta chains sequenced, and the lack of alpha or paired-chain data limited which features could be detected. In both the original and validation cohorts, the classifier was reported to diagnose cytomegalovirus status with high specificity and sensitivity. Most TCR sequences were observed very rarely across donors, whereas some public TCRs were present in many individuals. The presence/absence analyses assumed that sequencing depth was roughly uniform across donors, and that assumption may not be true. Correlated functional status among segregating V segments might reflect linkage disequilibrium, but an unknown experimental factor could not be ruled out. A later genetic analysis associated a missense DCLRE1C variant with V-gene and J-gene trimming of TCR beta chains, and an independent cohort replicated the association. A few of the identified cytomegalovirus-associated TCR beta chains were confirmed in vitro to be specific for cytomegalovirus antigens. Strong co-occurrence of HLA alleles, especially DR and DQ, made assigning TCR associations to individual alleles difficult. Because HLA typing was missing for some donors at each locus, association tests included only the typed subset. Because the 87-base-pair reads could not distinguish some IMGT-functional V segments, including TRBV6-2 and TRBV6-3, those segments were excluded. A later analysis found that TCR association rates varied across HLA loci, with DRB1 alleles showing the most associated TCRs and HLA-C alleles the fewest. The authors suggested that the approach could potentially be extended to other disease states and immunological phenotypes. Most CMV-associated TCR beta chains appeared to be HLA-restricted in a later analysis, and the HLA associations seemed to be driven largely by CMV exposure. A further reported finding was that TCR beta sequences accurately predicted the HLA-A and HLA-B alleles for most subjects in the first cohort. Several of the top co-occurrence clusters appeared to be linked to parvovirus B19, influenza, CMV and Epstein-Barr virus, according to a later analysis. According to a later genetic analysis, donors in an Asian-associated ancestry cluster had fewer N-insertions in productive TCRs than the approximately 670-donor mean. A total of 164 TCR beta chains were listed by the study as associated with cytomegalovirus. The sequencing pipeline was judged likely to have produced a cluster of highly shared sequence variants as a technical artifact.

The cohort consisted of 600 to 700 healthy bone marrow donors. At the time of sampling, every cohort member was nominally healthy, though immune exposures that went unrecorded were likely present. The donor tested CMV seronegative, placing the donor among the 350 or so seronegative members of the cohort. Each donor provided a peripheral blood sample, and peripheral blood mononuclear cells were used for TCR beta sequencing. The Qiagen DNeasy Blood Extraction Kit was used to extract genomic DNA from the blood cell samples. The CDR1 and CDR2 encoded by the germline V gene (reference sequence) are SGHNT and YYREEE. V loses 4 bases, J loses 6 bases, and the germline ends lie 12 bases apart. From the cysteine through the phenylalanine, the CDR3 covers 13 amino acids. The only DNA kept is the CDR3, 39 bases in frame from the first base.

What was sequenced was PBMCs. The chain employs TRBV5-4 and TRBJ2-3; the D segment could be TRBD1, given 6 matching bases. This TCR was sampled from a woman under 30 in good health and CMV-seronegative. The DNA sequence is as follows: TGTGCCAGCAGCCCAGGGGTAGGGGATACGCAGTATTTT. Its product reads: CASSPGVGDTQYF.